This T cell receptor (beta chain) was retrieved from a study of human T cells and chemical hapten exposure. Study context: Epicutaneous patch tests delivered 0.01% DPC to the upper back, with evaluation at 6 days.

Time point denoted: patch test 3, about 24 weeks after DPC sensitization. Treatment specified: therapeutic diphenylcyclopropenone sensitization with weekly scalp DPC. In TCRdb, the RACE reads were re-called with MiXCR into one record per CDR3 protein. The sample records 180,000 or so distinct CDR3 sequences, 20% to 25% being singletons. CDR1 MNHEY and CDR2 SVGEGT come from the germline V gene. V was pared by 2 bases and J by 5 bases, with 7 bases of the junction left unmatched. This CDR3 is 16 amino acids long. This specimen consisted of whole blood, obtained in connection with sensitization to the hapten diphenylcyclopropenone (DPC). This rearrangement joins TRBV6-2 or TRBV6-3 to TRBJ2-1, with 9 bases aligning to TRBD2. This sequence was found in a woman between 40 and 55 years old with alopecia areata. Some clones in this sample may be carry-over from other donors' samples. The CDR3, as DNA: TGTGCCAGCAGTTACATCTTAGCGGGAGTCAACAATGAGCAGTTCTTC. Translated: CASSYILAGVNNEQFF.